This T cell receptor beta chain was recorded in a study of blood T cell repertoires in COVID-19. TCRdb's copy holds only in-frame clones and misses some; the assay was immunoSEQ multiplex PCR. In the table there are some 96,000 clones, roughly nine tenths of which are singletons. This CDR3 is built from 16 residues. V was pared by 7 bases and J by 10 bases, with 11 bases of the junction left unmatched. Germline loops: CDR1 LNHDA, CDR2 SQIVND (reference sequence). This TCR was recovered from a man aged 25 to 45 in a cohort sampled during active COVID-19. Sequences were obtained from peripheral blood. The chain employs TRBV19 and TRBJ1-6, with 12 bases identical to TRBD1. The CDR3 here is CASTPGQGALGSPLHF. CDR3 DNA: TGTGCCAGTACGCCGGGACAGGGGGCTCTGGGATCACCCCTCCACTTT.